The source of this T cell receptor beta chain is a study of blood T cells in healthy people across ages. Study conclusions and caveats: The unsorted PBMCs prevented any conclusive comparison of naive versus antigen-experienced cells. Diversity estimates drawn from one million T cells were deemed underestimates.

Using a J-beta primer mix together with a sample-barcoded 5' primer, a second PCR was run for about 7 to 12 cycles. Via MiXCR, TCRdb re-called the 5' RACE reads, giving one row per CDR3 protein. The sample holds about 640,000 distinct CDR3 sequences, approximately 59% seen once. About this clonotype itself: Antigen: not known.

This CDR3 has 13 residues. Germline V gives CDR1 SGHRS, CDR2 YFSETQ. The V and J ends lost 6 bases and 0 bases respectively, with 10 bases between them. The V and J genes are TRBV5-1 and TRBJ2-7; D assignment may be TRBD1 or TRBD2 (5 bases each). Specimen: blood. The clonotype comes from a man aged 60 to 69 in good health. The chain's CDR3 is CASTGTDSYEQYF. The CDR3 region has the DNA TGCGCCAGCACCGGGACCGACTCCTACGAGCAGTACTTC.